This T cell receptor (beta chain) derives from a study of cytomegalovirus exposure and HLA in healthy donors. Findings of the study overall: Sequencing depth across donors, presence/absence analyses assumed, was roughly uniform.

Amplification used 60 Vbeta primers and 13 Jbeta primers. Profiled with immunoSEQ multiplex PCR; TCRdb holds only in-frame clones, not every one. Here the sample spans more than 150,000 clones, about 79% being singletons. Comment on this clone: Its antigen is not known.

From germline, CDR1 is MGHRA and CDR2 YSYEKL. This CDR3 has 14 amino acids. V gave up 4 bases and J gave up 5 bases; unmatched junction bases: 6. The sequenced material came from PBMCs. The TCR sequence derives from a girl aged 2-10 years in good health and CMV-seropositive. V gene TRBV4-1 combines with J gene TRBJ2-5, with 8 bases aligning to TRBD2. The CDR3 here is CASSPIAGRETQYF. In DNA, the CDR3 is TGCGCCAGCAGCCCTATAGCGGGGCGGGAGACCCAGTACTTC.